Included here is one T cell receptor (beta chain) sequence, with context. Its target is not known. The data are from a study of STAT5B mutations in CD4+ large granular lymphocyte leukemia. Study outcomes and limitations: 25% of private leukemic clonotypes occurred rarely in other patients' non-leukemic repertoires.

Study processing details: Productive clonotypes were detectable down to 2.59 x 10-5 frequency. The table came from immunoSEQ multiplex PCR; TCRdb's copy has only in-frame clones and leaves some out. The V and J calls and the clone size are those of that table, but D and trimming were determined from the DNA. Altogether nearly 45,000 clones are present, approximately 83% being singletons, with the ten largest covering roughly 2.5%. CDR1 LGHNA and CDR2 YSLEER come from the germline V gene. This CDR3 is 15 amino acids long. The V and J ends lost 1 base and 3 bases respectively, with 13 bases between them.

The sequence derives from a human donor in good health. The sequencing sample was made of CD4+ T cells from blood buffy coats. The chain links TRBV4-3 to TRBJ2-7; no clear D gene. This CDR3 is CASSQALSSDYEQYF. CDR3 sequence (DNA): TGCGCCAGCAGCCAAGCTTTATCCAGCGACTACGAGCAGTACTTC.